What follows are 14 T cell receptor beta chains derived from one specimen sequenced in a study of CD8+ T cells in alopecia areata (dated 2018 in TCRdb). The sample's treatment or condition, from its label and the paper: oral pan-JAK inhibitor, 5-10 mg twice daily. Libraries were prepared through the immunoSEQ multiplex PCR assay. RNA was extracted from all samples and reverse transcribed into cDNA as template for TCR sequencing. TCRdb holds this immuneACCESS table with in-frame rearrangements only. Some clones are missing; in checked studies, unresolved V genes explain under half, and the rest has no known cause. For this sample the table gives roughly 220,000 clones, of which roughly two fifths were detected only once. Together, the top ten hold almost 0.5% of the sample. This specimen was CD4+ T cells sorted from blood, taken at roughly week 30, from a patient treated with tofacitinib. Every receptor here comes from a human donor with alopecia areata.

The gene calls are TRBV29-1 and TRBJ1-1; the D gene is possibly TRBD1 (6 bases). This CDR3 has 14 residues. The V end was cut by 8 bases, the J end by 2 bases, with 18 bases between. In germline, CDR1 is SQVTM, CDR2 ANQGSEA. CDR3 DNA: TGCAGCCTTACTGCGGGGGGCGGAAACACTGAAGCTTTCTTT. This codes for CSLTAGGGNTEAFF.

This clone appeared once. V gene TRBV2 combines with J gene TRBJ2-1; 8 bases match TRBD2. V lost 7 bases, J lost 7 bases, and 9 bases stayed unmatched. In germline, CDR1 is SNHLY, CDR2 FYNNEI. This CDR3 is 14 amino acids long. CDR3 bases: TGTGCCAGCAATCAACTAGCGGTCGGGAATGAGCAGTTCTTC. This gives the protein CASNQLAVGNEQFF.

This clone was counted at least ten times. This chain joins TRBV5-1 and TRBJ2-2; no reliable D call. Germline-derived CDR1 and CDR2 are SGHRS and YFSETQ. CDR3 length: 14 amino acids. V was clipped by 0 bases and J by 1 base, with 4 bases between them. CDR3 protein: CASSLVENTGELFF. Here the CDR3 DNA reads TGCGCCAGCAGCTTGGTTGAGAACACCGGGGAGCTGTTTTTT.

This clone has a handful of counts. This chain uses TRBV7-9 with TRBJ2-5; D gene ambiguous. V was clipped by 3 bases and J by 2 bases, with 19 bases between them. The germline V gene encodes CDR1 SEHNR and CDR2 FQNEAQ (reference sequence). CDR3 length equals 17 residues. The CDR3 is CASSFLRTSNAQETQYF. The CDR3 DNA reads TGTGCCAGCAGCTTTCTAAGGACCTCGAACGCACAAGAGACCCAGTACTTC. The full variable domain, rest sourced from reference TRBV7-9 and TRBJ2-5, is DTGVSQNPRHKITKRGQNVTFRCDPISEHNRLYWYRQTLGQGPEFLTYFQNEAQLEKSRLLSDRFSAERPKGSFSTLEIQRTEQGDSAMYLCASSFLRTSNAQETQYFGPGTRLLVL.

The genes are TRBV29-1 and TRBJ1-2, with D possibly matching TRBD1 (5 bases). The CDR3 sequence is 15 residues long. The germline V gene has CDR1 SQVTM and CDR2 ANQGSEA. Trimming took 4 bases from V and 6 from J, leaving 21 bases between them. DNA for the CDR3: TGCAGCGTTGGGCCCCTCTATTCCGGGACGAATGGCTACACCTTC. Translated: CSVGPLYSGTNGYTF.

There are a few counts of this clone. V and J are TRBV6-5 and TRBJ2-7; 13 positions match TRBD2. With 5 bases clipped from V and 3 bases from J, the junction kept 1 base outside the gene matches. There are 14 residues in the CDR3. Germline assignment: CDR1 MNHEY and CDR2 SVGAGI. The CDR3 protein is CASSRTSGSYEQYF. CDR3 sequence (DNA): TGTGCCAGCAGTCGGACTAGCGGGAGCTACGAGCAGTACTTC.

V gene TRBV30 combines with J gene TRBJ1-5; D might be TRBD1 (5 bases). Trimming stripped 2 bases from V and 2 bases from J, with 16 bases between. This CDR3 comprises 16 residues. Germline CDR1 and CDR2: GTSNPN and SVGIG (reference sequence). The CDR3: CAWSPGTRSGNQPQHF. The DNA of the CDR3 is TGTGCCTGGAGTCCCGGGACGAGGTCAGGCAATCAGCCCCAGCATTTT. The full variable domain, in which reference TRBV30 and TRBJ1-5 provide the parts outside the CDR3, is SQTIHQWPATLVQPVGSPLSLECTVEGTSNPNLYWYRQAAGRGLQLLFYSVGIGQISSEVPQNLSASRPQDRQFILSSKKLLLSDSGFYLCAWSPGTRSGNQPQHFGDGTRLSIL.

The DNA for the CDR3 is TGTGCCAGCAGCCCACATGCGGGCCTGAACACTGAAGCTTTCTTT. It yields the protein CASSPHAGLNTEAFF. The chain is built from TRBV7-2 and TRBJ1-1; no reliable D call. CDR3 length: 15 residues. The V and J ends lost 5 bases and 0 bases respectively, with 13 bases between them. Looked up from germline, CDR1 is SGHTA and CDR2 is FQGNSA.

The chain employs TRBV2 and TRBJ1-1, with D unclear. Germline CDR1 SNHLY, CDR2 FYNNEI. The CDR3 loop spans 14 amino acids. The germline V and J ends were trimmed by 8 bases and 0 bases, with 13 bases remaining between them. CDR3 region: CASGRSAVNTEAFF. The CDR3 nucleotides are TGTGCCAGCGGCCGCTCGGCGGTGAACACTGAAGCTTTCTTT.

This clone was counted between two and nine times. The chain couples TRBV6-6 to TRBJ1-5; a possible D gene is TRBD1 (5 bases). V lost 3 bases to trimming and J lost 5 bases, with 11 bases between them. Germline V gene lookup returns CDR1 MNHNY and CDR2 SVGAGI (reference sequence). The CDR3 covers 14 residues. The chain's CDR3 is CASSYRAGDQPQHF. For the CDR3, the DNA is TGTGCCAGCAGTTATCGTGCGGGGGATCAGCCCCAGCATTTT.

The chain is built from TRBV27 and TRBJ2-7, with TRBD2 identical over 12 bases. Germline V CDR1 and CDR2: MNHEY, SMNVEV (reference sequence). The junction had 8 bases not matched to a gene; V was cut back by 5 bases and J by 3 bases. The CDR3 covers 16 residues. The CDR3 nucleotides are TGTGCCAGCAGTCCCCGACTAGCGGGGGTGGGCTACGAGCAGTACTTC. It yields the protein CASSPRLAGVGYEQYF.

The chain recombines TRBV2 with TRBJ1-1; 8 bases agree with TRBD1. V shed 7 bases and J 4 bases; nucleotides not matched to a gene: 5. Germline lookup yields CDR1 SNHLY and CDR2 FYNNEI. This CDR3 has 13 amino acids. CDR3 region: CASTVGQGTEAFF. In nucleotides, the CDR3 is TGTGCCAGCACCGTTGGACAGGGCACTGAAGCTTTCTTT.

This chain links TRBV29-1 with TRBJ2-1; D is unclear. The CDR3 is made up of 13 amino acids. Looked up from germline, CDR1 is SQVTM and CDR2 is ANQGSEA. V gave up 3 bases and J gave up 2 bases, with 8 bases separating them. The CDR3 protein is CSVEDMPYNEQFF. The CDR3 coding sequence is TGCAGCGTTGAGGATATGCCCTACAATGAGCAGTTCTTC.

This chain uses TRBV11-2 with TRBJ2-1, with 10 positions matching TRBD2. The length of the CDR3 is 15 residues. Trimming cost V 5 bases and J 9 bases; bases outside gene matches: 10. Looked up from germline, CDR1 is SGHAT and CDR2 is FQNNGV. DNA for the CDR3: TGTGCCAGCAGCGTTACTAGCGGGACGGGAGGTGAGCAGTTCTTC. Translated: CASSVTSGTGGEQFF.